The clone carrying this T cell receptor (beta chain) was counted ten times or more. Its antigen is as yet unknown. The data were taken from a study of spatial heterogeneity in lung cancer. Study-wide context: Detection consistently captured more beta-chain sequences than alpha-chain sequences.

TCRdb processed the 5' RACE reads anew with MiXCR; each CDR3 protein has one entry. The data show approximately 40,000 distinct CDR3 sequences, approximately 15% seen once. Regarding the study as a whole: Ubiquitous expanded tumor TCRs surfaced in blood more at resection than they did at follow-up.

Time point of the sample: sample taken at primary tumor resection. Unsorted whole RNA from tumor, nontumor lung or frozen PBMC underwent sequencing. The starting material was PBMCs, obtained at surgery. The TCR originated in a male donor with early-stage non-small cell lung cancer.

CDR3 nucleotide sequence: TGTGCCAGCAGCTTGGATAGGGGTCTTCTTGACTCTGGGGCCAACGTCCTGACTTTC. Its protein product is CASSLDRGLLDSGANVLTF. The rearrangement joins TRBV5-5 to TRBJ2-6; possible D gene TRBD1, 5 bases. CDR3 length: 19 amino acids. CDR1 and CDR2 from the germline V gene are SGHKS and YYEKEE (reference sequence). V was clipped by 0 bases and J by 0 bases, with 16 bases between them.